These 29 T cell receptor beta chains share one sample of origin, sequenced in a study of shared clonotypes between healthy human individuals. Measured with immunoSEQ multiplex PCR; TCRdb has only the in-frame clones, and not every one. The sample yields hundreds of thousands of clones, around three quarters seen once. Sequencing was performed on memory CD4+ T cells sorted from blood. Subset in this sample: CD45RA-negative fraction. Source of these receptors: a woman aged 25 to 39 in good health.

The V call is TRBV2, the J call TRBJ1-5; 7 bases are a match to TRBD1. Germline trimming cut 4 bases from V and 5 bases from J; bases unmatched to any gene: 8. In germline, CDR1 is SNHLY, CDR2 FYNNEI. This CDR3 spans 15 amino acids. The CDR3 spells CASSASAGGYQPQHF. CDR3 coding DNA: TGTGCCAGCAGTGCCTCGGCAGGGGGTTATCAGCCCCAGCATTTT.

This clone was seen a single time. This chain links TRBV11-2 with TRBJ2-7, with D perhaps TRBD1 (5 bases). The CDR3 runs to 15 residues. CDR1 and CDR2 from the germline V gene are SGHAT and FQNNGV. V lost 5 bases and J 2 bases, leaving 16 bases between the germline ends. The CDR3 bases are TGTGCCAGCAGCACAAGCGCTCTAGGGGCCTACGAGCAGTACTTC. This encodes CASSTSALGAYEQYF. Full variable domain (remainder filled in from reference TRBV11-2 and TRBJ2-7): EAGVAQSPRYKIIEKRQSVAFWCNPISGHATLYWYQQILGQGPKLLIQFQNNGVVDDSQLPKDRFSAERLKGVDSTLKIQPAKLEDSAVYLCASSTSALGAYEQYFGPGTRLTVT.

This clone was observed once. This chain links TRBV2 with TRBJ1-3, with 7 bases aligning to TRBD1. Germline V CDR1 and CDR2: SNHLY, FYNNEI. This CDR3 region has 16 residues. The trim removed 7 bases at V and 2 bases at J, leaving 11 bases unmatched. Here the CDR3 DNA reads TGTGCCAGCACAAGACAGGGAATAATAGCTGGAAACACCATATATTTT. This gives the protein CASTRQGIIAGNTIYF.

The chain recombines TRBV9 with TRBJ2-1; 10 bases are a match to TRBD1. V was pared by 3 bases and J by 6 bases, with 6 bases of the junction left unmatched. The CDR3 has 15 residues. Germline CDR1 reads SGDLS; CDR2 reads YYNGEE. Here the CDR3 DNA reads TGTGCCAGCAGCGCTCCCGGGACAGGGGTCAATGAGCAGTTCTTC. Translated, it gives CASSAPGTGVNEQFF.

The chain uses TRBV7-2 and TRBJ2-7; the match to TRBD2 covers 7 bases. This CDR3 has 16 amino acids. Unmatched junction bases numbered 10, after V lost 5 bases and J lost 0 bases. CDR1 is SGHTA and CDR2 is FQGNSA in the germline V gene. CDR3 amino acids: CASSPGAGATSYEQYF. In nucleotides, the CDR3 is TGTGCCAGCAGCCCCGGGGCGGGAGCTACCTCCTACGAGCAGTACTTC.

This rearrangement joins TRBV28 to TRBJ1-2; possibly TRBD1 for D (5 bases). The CDR3 has 16 amino acids. The germline V and J ends were trimmed by 5 bases and 4 bases, with 20 bases remaining between them. CDR1 and CDR2 (germline): MDHEN, SYDVKM. CDR3 sequence: CASSPGTGIGAYGYTF. DNA of the CDR3: TGTGCCAGCAGTCCAGGAACCGGGATTGGGGCCTATGGCTACACCTTC.

The genes are TRBV10-1 and TRBJ2-1; 8 bases fit TRBD2. The CDR3 sequence is 12 residues long. Germline V gives CDR1 WNHNN, CDR2 SYGVQD (reference sequence). The junction had 9 bases not matched to a gene; V was cut back by 8 bases and J by 12 bases. The CDR3 DNA reads as TGCGCCAGCGGGCCTTTAGCGGGAAGGCAGTTCTTC. It is translated as CASGPLAGRQFF.

There are a few counts of this clone. The V call is TRBV28, the J call TRBJ1-5; 10 nucleotides match TRBD1. Trimming at V came to 5 bases and at J to 5 bases, leaving 0 bases not matched to a gene. This CDR3 is 13 amino acids long. Looked up from germline, CDR1 is MDHEN and CDR2 is SYDVKM. The CDR3, as DNA: TGTGCCAGCAGTGGACAGGGGGATCAGCCCCAGCATTTT. It translates to CASSGQGDQPQHF.

The chain recombines TRBV4-2 with TRBJ2-1; 12 bases map to TRBD2. The V segment lost 0 bases and the J segment 13 bases; nucleotides outside the gene matches: 10. Germline V gene lookup returns CDR1 LGHNA and CDR2 YNFKEQ. The CDR3 runs to 16 residues. The CDR3 protein is CASSQDLAGGPRPQFF. The CDR3 DNA sequence: TGTGCCAGCAGCCAAGATCTAGCGGGAGGGCCCCGCCCCCAGTTCTTC.

The genes are TRBV6-1 and TRBJ1-2; D not certain. V dropped 3 bases and J dropped 0 bases, with 14 bases sitting between them. The CDR3 runs to 16 residues. Germline lookup yields CDR1 MNHNS and CDR2 SASEGT. DNA for the CDR3: TGTGCCAGCAGTGATCGTGTTAGGGCAGCTAACTATGGCTACACCTTC. Encoded protein: CASSDRVRAANYGYTF.

Only one count was recorded for this clone. The chain recombines TRBV5-1 with TRBJ1-2, with 9 bases identical to TRBD1. Germline CDR1 and CDR2: SGHRS and YFSETQ. CDR3 size: 15 residues. The V gene end was trimmed by 3 bases and the J gene end by 6 bases; junction bases not matched to a gene: 9. CDR3 in amino acids: CASSSGTGYADGYTF. In DNA form, the CDR3 reads TGCGCCAGCAGCTCTGGGACAGGGTACGCGGATGGCTACACCTTC.

V and J are TRBV6-5 and TRBJ2-5, with 8 bases fitting TRBD2. The V gene end was trimmed by 2 bases and the J gene end by 5 bases; junction bases not matched to a gene: 4. Germline lookup yields CDR1 MNHEY and CDR2 SVGAGI. CDR3 size: 14 residues. The CDR3 sequence: CASSYAAGAETQYF. CDR3 DNA sequence: TGTGCCAGCAGTTACGCAGCGGGAGCGGAGACCCAGTACTTC.

V is TRBV5-1 and J is TRBJ1-2; TRBD1 aligns across 7 bases. The CDR3 is 16 residues long. Trimming removed 1 base from V and 4 bases from J; junction bases left unmatched: 10. The V gene's germline CDR1 is SGHRS and CDR2 YFSETQ. Here the CDR3 DNA reads TGCGCCAGCAGCTTGTCCACAGGGGACGGGGCCTATGGCTACACCTTC. The encoded protein is CASSLSTGDGAYGYTF.

A single count supports this clone. This chain links TRBV7-2 with TRBJ2-5; unclear D gene. Judging by the DNA end, TRBJ2-7 fits better; the J call may be wrong. Germline V lookup: CDR1 SGHTA, CDR2 FQGNSA. This CDR3 spans 15 amino acids. The CDR3 bases are TGTGCCAGCAGCACCACTGCCCTAGTGCCCTACGAGCAGTACTTC. Translating it yields CASSTTALVPYEQYF.

As regards this clone: This is likely an artifact of a read error, given a far larger clone one base away. Other DNA sequences from this sample encode an identical CDR3 as well. The gene calls are TRBV5-1 and TRBJ1-4; possible D gene TRBD1, 6 bases. The CDR3 is 14 residues long. With 4 bases removed from V and 2 bases from J, the gap between germline ends came to 9 bases. CDR1 and CDR2 (germline): SGHRS, YFSETQ. The DNA of the CDR3 is TGCGCCAGCAGCCCAGGGGCGACTAATGAAAAACTGTTTTTT. This translates into CASSPGATNEKLFF.

CDR3 loop: CASSSAGAYYNEQFF. In nucleotides, the CDR3 is TGCGCCAGCAGCTCAGCGGGAGCCTACTACAATGAGCAGTTCTTC. The chain employs TRBV5-1 and TRBJ2-1, with 8 bases aligning to TRBD2. The V segment lost 3 bases and the J segment 3 bases; nucleotides outside the gene matches: 5. Per the germline V gene, CDR1 is SGHRS and CDR2 is YFSETQ. The CDR3 contains 15 residues.

V gene TRBV29-1 combines with J gene TRBJ2-5; 9 bases line up with TRBD1. The ends lost 6 bases at V and 5 bases at J; junction bases unmatched: 13. This CDR3 has 15 amino acids. Germline V gene data show CDR1 as SQVTM and CDR2 as ANQGSEA. CDR3 amino acids: CSVLSLDRGVETQYF. Written as DNA, the CDR3 is TGCAGCGTCCTATCCCTGGACAGGGGCGTCGAGACCCAGTACTTC.

This clone turned up a few times. The chain uses TRBV9 and TRBJ1-2; the match to TRBD1 covers 7 bases. The germline V gene has CDR1 SGDLS and CDR2 YYNGEE. V lost 4 bases, J lost 6 bases, and 9 bases stayed unmatched. CDR3 size: 14 residues. The CDR3, as DNA: TGTGCCAGCAGCACAACAGGGGCAGGCAATGGCTACACCTTC. Its translation: CASSTTGAGNGYTF.

The rearrangement uses TRBV18 and TRBJ1-2, with TRBD1 matching 7 bases. The germline CDR1 and CDR2 sequences are KGHSH and LQKENI. The CDR3 is made up of 14 amino acids. Trimming cost V 4 bases and J 8 bases; bases outside gene matches: 10. CDR3 bases: TGTGCCAGCTCACGTTTTGAGGGGGCTCGAGGCTACACCTTC. Translated, it gives CASSRFEGARGYTF. Full variable domain (remainder filled in from reference TRBV18 and TRBJ1-2): NAGVMQNPRHLVRRRGQEARLRCSPMKGHSHVYWYRQLPEEGLKFMVYLQKENIIDESGMPKERFSAEFPKEGPSILRIQQVVRGDSAAYFCASSRFEGARGYTFGSGTRLTVV.

This chain uses TRBV7-3 with TRBJ2-2; no clear D gene. The CDR3 spans 12 residues. Trimming took off 3 bases at V and 3 bases at J, with 2 bases between the two ends. The germline V gene has CDR1 SGHTA and CDR2 FQGTGA. The CDR3 DNA reads TGTGCCAGCAGCTTGGACACCGGGGAGCTGTTTTTT. This sequence encodes CASSLDTGELFF.

The rearrangement links TRBV11-2 to TRBJ2-3, with TRBD2 matching 11 bases. The ends lost 0 bases at V and 0 bases at J; junction bases unmatched: 5. The CDR3 sequence is 18 residues long. Germline V gives CDR1 SGHAT, CDR2 FQNNGV. DNA for the CDR3: TGTGCCAGCAGCTTAGATCTGGCTAGCGGGGGGAGCACAGATACGCAGTATTTT. Translating it yields CASSLDLASGGSTDTQYF.

The rearrangement uses TRBV28 and TRBJ2-3; 9 bases match TRBD2. Germline values: CDR1 MDHEN, CDR2 SYDVKM. V lost 9 bases and J lost 4; bases outside the gene matches: 8. The CDR3 covers 14 residues. As DNA, the CDR3 is TGTGCCAGTCCCATTAGCGGGAGCTCAGATACGCAGTATTTT. The encoded protein is CASPISGSSDTQYF.

J is TRBJ2-7 and V is TRBV28; D gene uncertain. The V gene's germline CDR1 is MDHEN and CDR2 SYDVKM. Trimming left V 2 bases short and J 5 bases short, with 10 bases between. The CDR3 has 13 residues. The CDR3 loop reads CASSLMGSDEQYF. CDR3 DNA: TGTGCCAGCAGTTTAATGGGTTCGGACGAGCAGTACTTC.

This clone was detected a few times. The chain combines TRBV5-1 with TRBJ2-2; D possibly corresponds to TRBD2 (5 bases). Germline V CDR1 and CDR2: SGHRS, YFSETQ. The CDR3 extends over 14 amino acids. V was clipped by 3 bases and J by 1 base, with 7 bases between them. CDR3 sequence: CASSSDLNTGELFF. In DNA form, the CDR3 reads TGCGCCAGCAGCTCGGACTTGAACACCGGGGAGCTGTTTTTT.

This CDR3 reads CASSHLGTSGTFTDTQYF. The CDR3 DNA reads TGTGCCAGCAGCCACCTGGGGACTAGCGGGACTTTCACAGATACGCAGTATTTT. V is TRBV14 and J is TRBJ2-3, with 13 bases fitting TRBD2. Germline CDR1 reads SGHDN; CDR2 reads FVKESK. CDR3 length: 18 residues. The ends lost 3 bases at V and 2 bases at J; junction bases unmatched: 8.

The gene calls are TRBV6-6 and TRBJ1-2, with D possibly matching TRBD1 (6 bases). The CDR3 is 15 residues long. CDR1 is MNHNY and CDR2 is SVGAGI in the germline V gene (reference sequence). Trimming took 2 bases from V and 8 from J, leaving 18 bases between them. CDR3 nucleotide sequence: TGTGCCAGCAGTTACCTCGACCGGGACAAAGGGGGCTACACCTTC. As protein: CASSYLDRDKGGYTF.

The gene calls are TRBV29-1 and TRBJ2-3; tentative D call: TRBD1 (6 bases). This CDR3 has 14 residues. The germline V and J ends were trimmed by 5 bases and 4 bases, with 16 bases remaining between them. Looked up from germline, CDR1 is SQVTM and CDR2 is ANQGSEA. The CDR3 spells CSVFAGAGADTQYF. CDR3 nucleotides: TGCAGCGTTTTTGCAGGGGCCGGGGCAGATACGCAGTATTTT.

J is TRBJ2-5 and V is TRBV6-9, with TRBD1 matching over 9 bases. Germline CDR1 is MNHGY and CDR2 is SVAAGI. The V segment lost 2 bases and the J segment 2 bases; nucleotides outside the gene matches: 9. The CDR3 has 17 residues. The CDR3 is CASSYTSRDREQETQYF. The CDR3 DNA reads TGTGCCAGCAGTTATACCTCCCGGGACAGGGAGCAAGAGACCCAGTACTTC.

V gene TRBV7-9 combines with J gene TRBJ2-2, with 7 bases matching TRBD1. The CDR3 consists of 17 residues. Trimming took 5 bases from V and 7 from J; bases not matched to a gene: 16. From germline, CDR1 is SEHNR and CDR2 FQNEAQ (reference sequence). The CDR3 sequence: CASSPLTGLTRGGELFF. As DNA, the CDR3 is TGTGCCAGCAGCCCCCTGACAGGGCTGACCCGGGGCGGGGAGCTGTTTTTT.